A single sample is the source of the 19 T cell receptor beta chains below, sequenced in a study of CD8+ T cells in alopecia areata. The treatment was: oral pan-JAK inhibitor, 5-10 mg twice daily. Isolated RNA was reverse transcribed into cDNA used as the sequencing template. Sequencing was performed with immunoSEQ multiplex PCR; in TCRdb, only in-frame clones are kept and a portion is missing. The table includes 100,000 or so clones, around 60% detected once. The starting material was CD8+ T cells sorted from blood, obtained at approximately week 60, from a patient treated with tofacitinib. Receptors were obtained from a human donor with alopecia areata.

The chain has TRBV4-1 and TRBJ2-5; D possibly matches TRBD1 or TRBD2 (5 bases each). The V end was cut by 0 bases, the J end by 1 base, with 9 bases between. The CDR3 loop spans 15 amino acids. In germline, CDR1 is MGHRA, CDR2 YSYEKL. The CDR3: CASSQEWDLQETQYF. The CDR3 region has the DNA TGCGCCAGCAGCCAAGAGTGGGACCTCCAAGAGACCCAGTACTTC.

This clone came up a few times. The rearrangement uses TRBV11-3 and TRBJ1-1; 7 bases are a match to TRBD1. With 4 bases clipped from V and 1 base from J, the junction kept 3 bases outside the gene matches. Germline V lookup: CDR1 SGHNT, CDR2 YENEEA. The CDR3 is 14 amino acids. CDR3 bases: TGTGCCAGCAGCTCGGGACAGCGGAACACTGAAGCTTTCTTT. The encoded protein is CASSSGQRNTEAFF.

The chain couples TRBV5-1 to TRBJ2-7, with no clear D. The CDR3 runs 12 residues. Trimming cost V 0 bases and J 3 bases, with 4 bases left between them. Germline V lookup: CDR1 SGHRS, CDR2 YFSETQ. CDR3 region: CASSLADYEQYF. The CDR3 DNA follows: TGCGCCAGCAGCTTGGCTGACTACGAGCAGTACTTC. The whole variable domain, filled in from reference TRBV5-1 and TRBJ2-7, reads KAGVTQTPRYLIKTRGQQVTLSCSPISGHRSVSWYQQTPGQGLQFLFEYFSETQRNKGNFPGRFSGRQFSNSRSEMNVSTLELGDSALYLCASSLADYEQYFGPGTRLTVT.

The DNA of the CDR3 is TGTGCCACCAGCAGAGCCACCGGGAATTCACCCCTCCACTTT. Translation gives CATSRATGNSPLHF. This chain links TRBV15 with TRBJ1-6, with D unclear. V shed 1 base and J shed 7 bases, with 8 bases lying between them. CDR1 and CDR2 from the germline V gene are LNHNV and YYDKDF (reference sequence). The CDR3 loop spans 14 amino acids.

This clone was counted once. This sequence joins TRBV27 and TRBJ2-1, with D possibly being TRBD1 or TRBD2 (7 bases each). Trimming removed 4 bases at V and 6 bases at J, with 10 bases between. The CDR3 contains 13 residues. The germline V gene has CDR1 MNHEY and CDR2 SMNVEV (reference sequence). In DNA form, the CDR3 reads TGTGCCAGCAGTTCAGGGGGGGGCAATGAGCAGTTCTTC. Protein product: CASSSGGGNEQFF.

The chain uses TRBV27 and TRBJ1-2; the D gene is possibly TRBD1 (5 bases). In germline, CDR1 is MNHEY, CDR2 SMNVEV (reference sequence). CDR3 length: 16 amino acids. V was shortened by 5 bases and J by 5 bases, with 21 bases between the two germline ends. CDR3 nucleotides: TGTGCCAGCAGTCCAACCATGGGAGGGGTGAGGTATGGCTACACCTTC. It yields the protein CASSPTMGGVRYGYTF.

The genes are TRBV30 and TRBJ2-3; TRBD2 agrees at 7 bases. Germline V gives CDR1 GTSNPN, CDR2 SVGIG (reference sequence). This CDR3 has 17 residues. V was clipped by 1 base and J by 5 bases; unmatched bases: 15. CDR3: CAWSDLLSGTGGDTQYF. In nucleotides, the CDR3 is TGTGCCTGGAGTGACCTGCTTTCAGGGACGGGGGGAGATACGCAGTATTTT. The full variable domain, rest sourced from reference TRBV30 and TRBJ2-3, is SQTIHQWPATLVQPVGSPLSLECTVEGTSNPNLYWYRQAAGRGLQLLFYSVGIGQISSEVPQNLSASRPQDRQFILSSKKLLLSDSGFYLCAWSDLLSGTGGDTQYFGPGTRLTVL.

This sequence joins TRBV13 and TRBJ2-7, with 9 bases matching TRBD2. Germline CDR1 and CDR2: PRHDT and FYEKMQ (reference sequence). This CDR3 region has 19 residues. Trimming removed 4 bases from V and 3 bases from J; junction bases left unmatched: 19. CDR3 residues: CASSWGPGPSSGGIYEQYF. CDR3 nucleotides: TGTGCCAGCAGCTGGGGGCCGGGCCCTAGTAGCGGGGGAATCTACGAGCAGTACTTC.

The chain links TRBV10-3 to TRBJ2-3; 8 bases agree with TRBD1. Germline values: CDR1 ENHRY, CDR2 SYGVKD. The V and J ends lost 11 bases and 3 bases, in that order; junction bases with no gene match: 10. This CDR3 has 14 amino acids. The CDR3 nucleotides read TGTGCCGGAGGAGGCAGGGGGCTTACAGATACGCAGTATTTT. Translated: CAGGGRGLTDTQYF.

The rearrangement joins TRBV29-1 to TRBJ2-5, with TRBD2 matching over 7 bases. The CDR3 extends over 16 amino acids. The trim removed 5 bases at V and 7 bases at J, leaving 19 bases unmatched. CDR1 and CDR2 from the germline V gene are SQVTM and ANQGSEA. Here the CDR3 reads CSVPMWSAGRPGTQYF. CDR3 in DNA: TGCAGCGTTCCCATGTGGTCAGCGGGGCGGCCGGGGACCCAGTACTTC.

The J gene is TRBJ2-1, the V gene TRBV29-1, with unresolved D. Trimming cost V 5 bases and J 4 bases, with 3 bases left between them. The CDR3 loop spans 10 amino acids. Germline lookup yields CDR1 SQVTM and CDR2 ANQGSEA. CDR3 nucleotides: TGCAGCGTTAGTTACAATGAGCAGTTCTTC. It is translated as CSVSYNEQFF.

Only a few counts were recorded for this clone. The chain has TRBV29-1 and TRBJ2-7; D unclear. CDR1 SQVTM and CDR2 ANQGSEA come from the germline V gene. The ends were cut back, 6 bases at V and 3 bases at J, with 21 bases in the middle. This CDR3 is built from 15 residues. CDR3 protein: CSVKSGSKTGYEQYF. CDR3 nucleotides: TGCAGCGTCAAAAGTGGGTCCAAAACCGGCTACGAGCAGTACTTC.

The CDR3 DNA is TGTGCCAGCACGGGACAACGGAACACTGAAGCTTTCTTT. It translates to CASTGQRNTEAFF. The chain links TRBV13 to TRBJ1-1, with a possible D match to TRBD1 (6 bases). Per germline, CDR1 PRHDT and CDR2 FYEKMQ (reference sequence). CDR3 length: 13 residues. V was trimmed by 7 bases and J by 1 base, leaving 10 bases between them.

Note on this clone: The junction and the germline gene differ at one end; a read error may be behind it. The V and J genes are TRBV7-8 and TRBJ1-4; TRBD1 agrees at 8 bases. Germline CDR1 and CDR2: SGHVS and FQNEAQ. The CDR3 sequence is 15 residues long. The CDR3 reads CASKKTWTGNVKLFF. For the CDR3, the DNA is TGTGCCAGCAAGAAAACCTGGACAGGGAATGTAAAACTGTTTTTT.

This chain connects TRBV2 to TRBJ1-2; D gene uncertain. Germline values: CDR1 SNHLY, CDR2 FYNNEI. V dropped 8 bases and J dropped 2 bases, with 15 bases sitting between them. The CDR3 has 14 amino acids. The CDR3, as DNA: TGTGCCAGCCCCCAGACAAGCTCGAACTATGGCTACACCTTC. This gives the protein CASPQTSSNYGYTF.

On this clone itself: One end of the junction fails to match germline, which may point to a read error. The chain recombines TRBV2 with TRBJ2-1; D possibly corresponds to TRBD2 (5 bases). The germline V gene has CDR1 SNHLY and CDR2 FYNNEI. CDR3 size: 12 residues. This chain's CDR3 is CASREAVGEQFF. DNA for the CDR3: TGTGCCAGCAGGGAAGCGGTGGGTGAGCAGTTCTTC.

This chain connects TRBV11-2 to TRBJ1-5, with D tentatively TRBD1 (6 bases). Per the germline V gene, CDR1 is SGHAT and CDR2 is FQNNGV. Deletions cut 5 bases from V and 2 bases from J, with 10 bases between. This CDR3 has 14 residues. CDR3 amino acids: CASSLTGRNQPQHF. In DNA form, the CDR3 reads TGTGCCAGCAGCCTAACAGGGCGCAATCAGCCCCAGCATTTT.

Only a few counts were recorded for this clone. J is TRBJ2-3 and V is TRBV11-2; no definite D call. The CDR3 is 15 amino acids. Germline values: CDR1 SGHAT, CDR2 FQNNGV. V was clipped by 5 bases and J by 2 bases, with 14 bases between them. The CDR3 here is CASSRRALNTDTQYF. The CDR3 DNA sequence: TGTGCCAGCAGCCGTAGGGCCCTTAACACAGATACGCAGTATTTT.

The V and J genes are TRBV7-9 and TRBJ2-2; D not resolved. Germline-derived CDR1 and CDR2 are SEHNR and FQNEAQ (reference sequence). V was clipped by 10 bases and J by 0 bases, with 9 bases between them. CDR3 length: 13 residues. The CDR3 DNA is TGTGCCAAGCAGCTACCGAACACCGGGGAGCTGTTTTTT. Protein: CAKQLPNTGELFF.